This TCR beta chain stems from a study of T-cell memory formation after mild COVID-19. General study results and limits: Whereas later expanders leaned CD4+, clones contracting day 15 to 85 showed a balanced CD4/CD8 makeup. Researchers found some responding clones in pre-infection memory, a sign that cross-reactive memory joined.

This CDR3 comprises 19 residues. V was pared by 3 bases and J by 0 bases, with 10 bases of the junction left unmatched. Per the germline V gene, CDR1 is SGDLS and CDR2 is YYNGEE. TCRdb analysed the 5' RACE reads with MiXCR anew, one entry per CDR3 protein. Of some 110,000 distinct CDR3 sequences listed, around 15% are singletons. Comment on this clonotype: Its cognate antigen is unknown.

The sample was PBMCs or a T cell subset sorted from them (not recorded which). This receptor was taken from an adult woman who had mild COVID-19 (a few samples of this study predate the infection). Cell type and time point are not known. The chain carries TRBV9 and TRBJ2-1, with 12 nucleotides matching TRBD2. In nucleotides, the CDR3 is TGTGCCAGCAGCGCGTCGGGACTAGCGGGCCTTTCCTCCTACAATGAGCAGTTCTTC. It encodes CASSASGLAGLSSYNEQFF.